Listed below are T cell receptor beta chains from one sample, sequenced in a study of blood T cell repertoires in COVID-19. Only in-frame clones appear in the TCRdb table, and some are missing; sequencing was by immunoSEQ multiplex PCR. The sample lists 150,000 to 200,000 clones; 75% to 90% were seen once. The specimen was peripheral blood. These receptors were collected from a woman between 65 and 79 years old with COVID-19, enrolled during active disease. Each CDR3 is given with its conserved first and last residue. D genes are given only for firm matches. Size values are once, few and many counts, or a class for expanded clones, and some rows have none.

size	length	J	D	V	CDR3
NA	14	TRBJ1-1	TRBD1	TRBV10-3	CATSSGGSSTEAFF
once	15	TRBJ1-2	NA	TRBV5-4	CASSPTGGRVYGYTF
NA	13	TRBJ1-2	NA	TRBV27	CASSPRLGGGYTF
once	13	TRBJ1-1	NA	TRBV25-1	CASSGHPWLEAFF
NA	13	TRBJ2-1	TRBD1	TRBV7-2	CASSSDRGGEQFF
NA	14	TRBJ1-1	NA	TRBV11-2	CASSAATVNTEAFF
NA	14	TRBJ2-1	NA	TRBV7-2	CASSLVSGTNEQFF
NA	14	TRBJ2-7	NA	TRBV27	CASRGTWSPYEQYF
NA	13	TRBJ1-2	NA	TRBV5-4	CASSSQGTQGYTF
few	15	TRBJ2-3	NA	TRBV7-8	CASSWGGDRTDTQYF
NA	19	TRBJ2-1	TRBD2	TRBV9	CASSVASSWTSGRVDEQFF
once	13	TRBJ2-5	NA	TRBV28	CASSLPGQETQYF
once	16	TRBJ2-1	NA	TRBV6-1	CASSVWSGGKYNEQFF
NA	14	TRBJ2-7	TRBD2	TRBV20-1	CSASQGLVTYEQYF
NA	15	TRBJ2-7	TRBD2	TRBV19	CASSRTSGERYEQYF
many	14	TRBJ2-7	TRBD1	TRBV5-1	CASSLDRAYYEQYF
NA	16	TRBJ1-3	TRBD1	TRBV28	CASALGGGQGWNTIYF
NA	13	TRBJ2-7	NA	TRBV12-2	CASRLASGNEQYF
NA	16	TRBJ1-1	NA	TRBV6-1	CASSVQGWGMNTEAFF
NA	13	TRBJ1-1	NA	TRBV10-3	CAISESPNTEAFF
NA	14	TRBJ1-1	TRBD1	TRBV6-6	CASSPPTGETEAFF
NA	15	TRBJ2-2	TRBD1	TRBV28	CASRRTGEFTGELFF
once	15	TRBJ1-6	TRBD1	TRBV9	CASSPSTGDNSPLHF
NA	15	TRBJ2-1	TRBD2	TRBV6-4	CASSDDAGGYNEQFF
NA	17	TRBJ2-3	TRBD1	TRBV19	CASSARRQGRVTDTQYF
NA	16	TRBJ2-1	NA	TRBV5-1	CASSSLSEGRNNEQFF
NA	12	TRBJ2-1	NA	TRBV7-2	CASSLRNYEQFF
few	11	TRBJ2-7	NA	TRBV11-2	CASSLVGEQYF
NA	14	TRBJ1-2	TRBD1	TRBV30	CAWSAITGGYGYTF
NA	18	TRBJ2-6	NA	TRBV18	CATASPTSRQPGANVLTF
NA	14	TRBJ1-1	NA	TRBV27	CASSPQGWRTEAFF
NA	16	TRBJ2-7	TRBD1	TRBV28	CASSLLPGQGDGEQYF
NA	14	TRBJ2-7	TRBD1	TRBV5-1	CASSPGQGGGEQYF
NA	15	TRBJ1-1	TRBD1	TRBV28	CASRSRQGKLTEAFF
few	13	TRBJ2-1	TRBD1	TRBV9	CASAGQGRFEQFF
NA	17	TRBJ2-3	TRBD2	TRBV7-9	CASSSTSGTSGTDTQYF
NA	15	TRBJ1-1	TRBD1	TRBV6-2/TRBV6-3	CASSRQGARNTEAFF